This TCR beta chain was sequenced for a study of T cell repertoires in cytomegalovirus infection. Study outcomes and limitations: Based on cumulative public TCR beta family frequency, carriers of CMV plus the relevant HLA were identified. HLA-C-restricted TCR beta clonotypes specific for CMV led the ex vivo response.

CDR3 length: 14 amino acids. TCRdb passed the reads through MiXCR, listing each CDR3 protein once. Here the sample spans 200,000 or so distinct CDR3 sequences, roughly 30% being singletons. This clonotype has a handful of counts. Its antigen is not known. The junction does not match germline at one end; this may be a read error. This clonotype originated in a human donor in good health (CMV status not recorded). Some clones in this sample may be carry-over from other donors' samples. The rearrangement uses TRBV12-3 or TRBV12-4 and TRBJ1-1, with D possibly matching TRBD1 (5 bases). Input material: PBMCs. CDR3 sequence: CASSLSGSDTEDFF. For the CDR3, the DNA is TGTGCCAGCAGTTTATCGGGGTCGGACACTGAAGATTTCTTT.